This TCR beta chain was sequenced in a study of blood T cell repertoires in COVID-19. Study information: From T cells, B-cell-depleted T cells, or PBMCs came the material, which was cDNA or gDNA.

Assay used: immunoSEQ multiplex PCR; TCRdb lists only in-frame clones, some missing. The top ten clones hold approximately 0.7% of a sample with some 260,000 clones, nearly 90% of them seen once. V was pared by 7 bases and J by 1 base, with 7 bases of the junction left unmatched. This CDR3 region has 15 residues. The germline CDR1 and CDR2 sequences are MDHEN and SYDVKM. The source is a human donor in a cohort sampled during active COVID-19. This chain joins TRBV28 and TRBJ1-5; TRBD1 matches 7 bases. Sample: peripheral blood. The chain's CDR3 is CASTQQGRSNQPQHF. CDR3 DNA: TGTGCCAGCACTCAACAGGGGAGAAGCAATCAGCCCCAGCATTTT. The entire variable domain, with the rest obtained from reference TRBV28 and TRBJ1-5, is as follows: DVKVTQSSRYLVKRTGEKVFLECVQDMDHENMFWYRQDPGLGLRLIYFSYDVKMKEKGDIPEGYSVSREKKERFSLILESASTNQTSMYLCASTQQGRSNQPQHFGDGTRLSIL.